A single sample is the source of the 21 T cell receptor beta chains below, sequenced in a study of T-cell reconstitution after alpha-beta-depleted transplantation in children. Construction of the TCRbeta library involved unique molecular identifiers. TCRdb reanalysed the PCR reads using MiXCR and keeps one entry per CDR3 protein. This sample carries 210,000 or so distinct CDR3 sequences, under 9.5% of them seen once, and the ten largest clones take about 6.2%. Sequencing used PBMCs from the stem cell graft donor, obtained from the stem cell graft. All receptors come from a human donor who donated a stem cell graft to a child with acute lymphoblastic leukemia.

This clonotype was seen at least ten times. The CDR3 sequence is CASSLNPRRFGEKLFF. The CDR3 DNA reads as TGTGCCAGCAGTTTAAACCCCAGGAGGTTTGGAGAAAAACTGTTTTTT. This chain joins TRBV12-3 or TRBV12-4 and TRBJ1-4; no firm D call. Between the trimmed V and J ends, which lost 2 bases and 8 bases, there was a span of 18 bases. The CDR3 spans 16 residues.

The genes are TRBV10-2 and TRBJ2-1; the match to TRBD2 covers 13 bases. This CDR3 region has 15 residues. Germline values: CDR1 WSHSY, CDR2 SAAADI. Germline trimming cut 5 bases from V and 8 bases from J; bases unmatched to any gene: 6. The DNA for the CDR3 is TGCGCCAGCAGTCCGACTAGCGGGGGGATATATGAGCAGTTCTTC. It codes for CASSPTSGGIYEQFF.

This clonotype was observed a few times. Relative to the germline gene, one junction end is altered; a read error may explain this. The J gene is TRBJ2-7, the V gene TRBV6-5; D gene unclear. Per germline, CDR1 MNHEY and CDR2 SVGAGI. The CDR3 contains 14 residues. The CDR3 nucleotides read TGTGCCAGCAGTTTTGGCCCCTCCTCCTTCGAGCAGTACTTC. This encodes CASSFGPSSFEQYF.

This clonotype was seen ten or more times. This sequence joins TRBV5-1 and TRBJ2-2; 8 bases are shared with TRBD2. The CDR3 loop spans 17 amino acids. The germline gives CDR1 SGHRS, CDR2 YFSETQ. J was trimmed by 0 bases and V by 4 bases; bases with no gene match: 8. DNA for the CDR3: TGCGCCAGCAGCCAGGGACTAGTCGGTGCGAACACCGGGGAGCTGTTTTTT. The encoded protein is CASSQGLVGANTGELFF.

This clonotype was observed many times. V gene TRBV5-1 combines with J gene TRBJ2-5; no clear D gene. This CDR3 has 13 residues. Germline V gives CDR1 SGHRS, CDR2 YFSETQ. With 5 bases removed from V and 2 bases from J, the gap between germline ends came to 10 bases. The CDR3 region is CASRLNLQETQYF. The CDR3 region has the DNA TGCGCCAGCAGGTTGAACTTGCAAGAGACCCAGTACTTC.

This rearrangement joins TRBV20-1 to TRBJ2-5; 8 bases are a match to TRBD2. The V and J ends lost 5 bases and 3 bases, in that order; junction bases with no gene match: 11. There are 15 residues in the CDR3. Germline loops: CDR1 DFQATT, CDR2 SNEGSKA (reference sequence). CDR3 sequence (DNA): TGCAGTGCTCCCCCCAGCGGGGGAACTGAAGAGACCCAGTACTTC. It specifies CSAPPSGGTEETQYF.

This clonotype was picked up many times. In DNA form, the CDR3 reads TGCAGTGCTAGAGATCAGGGGGTCGGTAACACTGAAGCTTTCTTT. Amino acids: CSARDQGVGNTEAFF. The chain employs TRBV20-1 and TRBJ1-1; 7 bases align to TRBD1. V shed 0 bases and J 2 bases; nucleotides not matched to a gene: 6. The CDR3 extends over 15 amino acids. From germline, CDR1 is DFQATT and CDR2 SNEGSKA (reference sequence).

This clonotype has at least ten counts. This sequence joins TRBV6-2 or TRBV6-3 and TRBJ2-2; TRBD1 matches 9 bases. The CDR3 loop spans 15 amino acids. J was trimmed by 0 bases and V by 6 bases; bases with no gene match: 2. Germline loops: CDR1 MNHEY, CDR2 SVGEGT. The CDR3: CASRRDRANTGELFF. The CDR3 region has the DNA TGTGCCAGCAGGCGGGACAGGGCGAACACCGGGGAGCTGTTTTTT.

The sample holds many counts of this clonotype. The chain joins TRBV7-2 to TRBJ1-4; a possible D gene is TRBD1 (5 bases). Trimming cost V 4 bases and J 7 bases, with 10 bases left between them. Germline V gives CDR1 SGHTA, CDR2 FQGNSA. This CDR3 contains 13 residues. The CDR3 sequence: CASSSGTSEKLFF. The CDR3 nucleotides are TGTGCCAGCAGCTCCGGGACTTCTGAAAAACTGTTTTTT.

The chain is built from TRBV7-3 and TRBJ1-3, with TRBD1 identical over 7 bases. This CDR3 contains 23 residues. V gave up 4 bases and J gave up 8 bases; unmatched junction bases: 35. Germline V gene data show CDR1 as SGHTA and CDR2 as FQGTGA. CDR3: CASSSRSWTGRTQTAVTWDTIYF. CDR3 bases: TGTGCCAGCAGCTCCCGATCATGGACAGGAAGGACCCAAACTGCTGTGACATGGGACACCATATATTTT.

This clonotype was detected only a few times. The chain carries TRBV5-1 and TRBJ2-1; maybe TRBD2 (6 bases). Per the germline V gene, CDR1 is SGHRS and CDR2 is YFSETQ. With 7 bases removed from V and 3 bases from J, the gap between germline ends came to 23 bases. This CDR3 is built from 17 residues. The CDR3, as DNA: TGCGCCAGCCGCCGGGGGACTCCAACATCAATCTACAATGAGCAGTTCTTC. Amino acids: CASRRGTPTSIYNEQFF.

The rearrangement links TRBV6-5 to TRBJ2-1; D might be TRBD1 or TRBD2, each matching 5 bases. CDR3 length: 15 amino acids. V dropped 2 bases and J dropped 5 bases, with 13 bases sitting between them. The germline V gene encodes CDR1 MNHEY and CDR2 SVGAGI. The CDR3: CASSYKGWRNNEQFF. CDR3 in DNA: TGTGCCAGCAGTTACAAGGGGTGGAGGAACAATGAGCAGTTCTTC.

In its sample, this clonotype was seen many times. The chain combines TRBV12-3 or TRBV12-4 with TRBJ2-3; TRBD2 matches 12 bases. With V trimmed by 5 bases and J by 2 bases, 8 bases remained unmatched. This CDR3 comprises 17 residues. This CDR3 is CASSTELAGGYTDTQYF. CDR3 bases: TGTGCCAGCAGTACTGAACTAGCGGGGGGATACACAGATACGCAGTATTTT.

This clonotype was recorded many times. The chain couples TRBV4-1 to TRBJ2-7; D is uncertain. The CDR3 contains 13 residues. The V end lost 0 bases, the J end lost 2 bases, and 5 bases lay between the germline ends. Per germline, CDR1 MGHRA and CDR2 YSYEKL. The DNA of the CDR3 is TGCGCCAGCAGCCAAGATCGTACCTACGAGCAGTACTTC. It is translated as CASSQDRTYEQYF.

The table lists this clonotype with a few counts. The J gene is TRBJ1-1, the V gene TRBV7-9; D is uncertain. V lost 1 base to trimming and J lost 1 base, with 16 bases between them. Germline V CDR1 and CDR2: SEHNR, FQNEAQ (reference sequence). CDR3 length: 17 amino acids. The chain's CDR3 is CASSLEVGREGNTEAFF. DNA of the CDR3: TGTGCCAGCAGCTTAGAAGTCGGTCGTGAGGGGAACACTGAAGCTTTCTTT.

This clonotype showed up many times. This chain connects TRBV6-1 to TRBJ2-3; D gene ambiguous. CDR3 length: 12 amino acids. Germline V gene sequence: CDR1 MNHNS, CDR2 SASEGT. The V end lost 7 bases, the J end lost 2 bases, and 7 bases lay between the germline ends. The CDR3 region has the DNA TGTGCCAGCAACCTAGACACAGATACGCAGTATTTT. As protein: CASNLDTDTQYF.

This clonotype was detected a few times. The chain has TRBV20-1 and TRBJ2-3; D is unresolved. With 3 bases removed from V and 3 bases from J, the gap between germline ends came to 13 bases. The length of the CDR3 is 14 residues. Germline CDR1 and CDR2: DFQATT and SNEGSKA (reference sequence). This CDR3 reads CSASSGIRTDTQYF. CDR3 sequence (DNA): TGCAGTGCTAGCTCCGGTATTCGGACAGATACGCAGTATTTT.

With regard to this clonotype: A much larger clone lies one base from this, so it may be a read error. CDR3 nucleotide sequence: TGTGCCAGCAGTTACTCATCGGAATTATATACGCAGTATTTT. It encodes CASSYSSELYTQYF. The rearrangement links TRBV6-2 or TRBV6-3 to TRBJ2-3; D not certain. Germline V gives CDR1 MNHEY, CDR2 SVGEGT. V lost 0 bases to trimming and J lost 7 bases, with 11 bases between them. The CDR3 loop spans 14 amino acids.

This clonotype occurred a few times. The CDR3 DNA sequence: TGCAGCGTCATAGGTTGGCAGGGGGCAAGCGAAAAACTGTTTTTT. It yields the protein CSVIGWQGASEKLFF. The chain is built from TRBV29-1 and TRBJ1-4, with 8 positions matching TRBD1. Trimming cost V 6 bases and J 8 bases; bases outside gene matches: 14. The CDR3 spans 15 residues. CDR1 is SQVTM and CDR2 is ANQGSEA in the germline V gene.

The chain employs TRBV5-1 and TRBJ1-2, with D possibly matching TRBD1 (5 bases). The CDR3 is 14 amino acids. V was shortened by 1 base and J by 7 bases, with 14 bases between the two germline ends. Germline V gene data show CDR1 as SGHRS and CDR2 as YFSETQ. CDR3 in DNA: TGCGCCAGCAGCTTGAATACGGGGCCGGCTGGCTACACCTTC. Encoded protein: CASSLNTGPAGYTF.

This clonotype was observed a handful of times. The rearrangement joins TRBV24-1 to TRBJ2-2; a possible D gene is TRBD1 (6 bases). CDR3 length: 17 amino acids. Germline V gives CDR1 KGHDR, CDR2 SFDVKD. Trimming pared 4 bases from V and 0 bases from J, leaving 14 bases between. As DNA, the CDR3 is TGTGCCACCAGTGACCCCCCCGGGACAACGAACACCGGGGAGCTGTTTTTT. It yields the protein CATSDPPGTTNTGELFF.